The clone carrying this T cell receptor (beta chain) came up a few times. The antigen is unknown. The sample originates from a study of monozygotic twins with cystic fibrosis. Looking at the study overall: Library input was about 3 micrograms of fragmented DNA, with 15 PCR cycles. Whole-study results and caveats: Nucleotide-identical clonotype sharing was significantly higher within monozygotic CF twin pairs than between unrelated CF individuals. V usage most resembled the co-twin in 13 of 16 pairs.

Clones were sequenced by immunoSEQ multiplex PCR, and TCRdb holds only the in-frame ones, with some missing. The sample holds 30,000 or so clones, more than 85% seen once. The CDR3 has 14 amino acids. V was shortened by 2 bases and J by 5 bases, with 12 bases between the two germline ends. Germline V gene lookup returns CDR1 GTSNPN and CDR2 SVGIG (reference sequence). The sequenced sample was blood. The chain links TRBV30 to TRBJ1-4; D is perhaps TRBD1 (6 bases). This clonotype was obtained from a girl aged 2 to 9 with cystic fibrosis. CDR3 sequence reads: CAWSLGTHNEKLFF. The CDR3 region has the DNA TGTGCCTGGAGTCTCGGGACACACAATGAAAAACTGTTTTTT.